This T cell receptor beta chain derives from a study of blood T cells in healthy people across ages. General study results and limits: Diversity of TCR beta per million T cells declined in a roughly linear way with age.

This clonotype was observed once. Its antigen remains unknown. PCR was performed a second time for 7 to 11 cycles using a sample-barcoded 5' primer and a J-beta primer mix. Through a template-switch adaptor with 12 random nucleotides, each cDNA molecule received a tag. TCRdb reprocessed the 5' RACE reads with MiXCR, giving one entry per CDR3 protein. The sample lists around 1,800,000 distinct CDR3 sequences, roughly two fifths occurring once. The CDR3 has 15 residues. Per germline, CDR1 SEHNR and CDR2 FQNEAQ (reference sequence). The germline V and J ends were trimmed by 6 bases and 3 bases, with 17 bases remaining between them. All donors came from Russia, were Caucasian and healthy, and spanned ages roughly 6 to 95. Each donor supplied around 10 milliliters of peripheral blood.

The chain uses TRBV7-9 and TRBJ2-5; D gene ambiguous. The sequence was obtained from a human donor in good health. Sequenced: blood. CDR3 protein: CASSSGVVKEETQYF. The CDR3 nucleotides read TGTGCCAGCAGTTCTGGCGTGGTTAAGGAAGAGACCCAGTACTTC.